Given below is one T cell receptor (beta chain) in context. Its antigen is unknown. These data belong to a study of long-term antiretroviral therapy in people with HIV. Study results and limitations: HIV repertoires spanned tighter CDR3 length ranges than controls did.

Investigators performed immunoSEQ version v3.0 at survey level. Sequencing was performed with immunoSEQ multiplex PCR; in TCRdb, only in-frame clones are kept and a portion is missing. The sample consists of fewer than 45,000 clones, about 94% of them appearing once. The CDR3 consists of 16 residues. V was cut by 4 bases and J by 3 bases, with 16 bases left in between. Looked up from germline, CDR1 is GTSNPN and CDR2 is SVGIG (reference sequence). This chain connects TRBV30 to TRBJ1-6; tentatively, D is TRBD1 (6 bases). The source is a woman aged 45-65 years with HIV. The sequencing used unsorted PBMCs, collected 4.1 years after starting antiretroviral therapy. CDR3 bases: TGTGCCTGGACCGTACGTGGGACAAGCTATAATTCACCCCTCCACTTT. Translated, it gives CAWTVRGTSYNSPLHF.